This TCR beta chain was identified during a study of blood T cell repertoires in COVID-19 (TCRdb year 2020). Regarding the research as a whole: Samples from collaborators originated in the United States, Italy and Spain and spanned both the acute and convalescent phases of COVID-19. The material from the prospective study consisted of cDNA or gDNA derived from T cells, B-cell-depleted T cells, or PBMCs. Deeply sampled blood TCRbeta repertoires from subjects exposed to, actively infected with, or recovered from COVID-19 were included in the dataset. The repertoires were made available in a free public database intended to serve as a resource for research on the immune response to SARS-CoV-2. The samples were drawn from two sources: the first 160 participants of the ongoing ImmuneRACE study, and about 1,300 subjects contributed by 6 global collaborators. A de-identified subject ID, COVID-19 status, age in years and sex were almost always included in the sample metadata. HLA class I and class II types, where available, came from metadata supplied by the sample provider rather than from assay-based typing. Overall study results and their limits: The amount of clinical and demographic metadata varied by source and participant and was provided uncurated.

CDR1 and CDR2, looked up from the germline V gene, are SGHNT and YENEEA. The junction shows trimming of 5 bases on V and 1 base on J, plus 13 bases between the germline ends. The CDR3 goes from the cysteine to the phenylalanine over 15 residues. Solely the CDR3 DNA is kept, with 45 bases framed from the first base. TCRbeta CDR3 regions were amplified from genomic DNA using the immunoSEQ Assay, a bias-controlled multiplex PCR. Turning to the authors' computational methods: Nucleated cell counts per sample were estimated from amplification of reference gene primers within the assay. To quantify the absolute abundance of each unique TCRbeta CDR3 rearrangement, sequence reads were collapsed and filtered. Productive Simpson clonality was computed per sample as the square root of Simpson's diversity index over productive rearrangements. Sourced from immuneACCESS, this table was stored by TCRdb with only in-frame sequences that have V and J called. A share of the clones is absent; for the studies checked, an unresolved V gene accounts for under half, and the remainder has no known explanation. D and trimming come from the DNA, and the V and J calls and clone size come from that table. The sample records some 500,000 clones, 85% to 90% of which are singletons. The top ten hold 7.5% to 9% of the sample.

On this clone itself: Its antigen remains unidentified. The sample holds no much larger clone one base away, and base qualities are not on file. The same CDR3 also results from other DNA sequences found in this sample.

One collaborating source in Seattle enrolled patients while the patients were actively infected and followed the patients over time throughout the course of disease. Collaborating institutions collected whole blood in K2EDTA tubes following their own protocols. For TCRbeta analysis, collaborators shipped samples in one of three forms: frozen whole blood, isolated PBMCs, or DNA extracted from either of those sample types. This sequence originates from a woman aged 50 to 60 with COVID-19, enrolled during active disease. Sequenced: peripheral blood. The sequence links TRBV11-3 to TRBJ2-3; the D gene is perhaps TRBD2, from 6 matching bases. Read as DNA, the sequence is TGTGCCAGCAGCCCGAGGTCGGGGGGCACAGATACGCAGTATTTT. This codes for CASSPRSGGTDTQYF.